This T cell receptor beta chain stems from a study of shared clonotypes between healthy human individuals. Background on the study: Each donor's CD8 memory used one plate, CD8 naive two, each CD4 subset three.

This clone appeared a few times. The antigen is not known. Repertoires were generated with immunoSEQ multiplex PCR, while TCRdb's copy carries only in-frame clones and drops some. Among roughly 1.4 million clones, about 98.5% were seen once, and the ten largest hold under 0.45%. Study findings and constraints: Naive subsets tended to show greater estimated richness than memory subsets. Only blood underwent sampling, and tissue repertoires likely differ.

Germline values: CDR1 MNHEY, CDR2 SVGAGI. V was clipped by 5 bases and J by 5 bases; unmatched bases: 5. The CDR3 length is 14 residues. The sequence came from a man between 25 and 39 years old in good health. This sequence joins TRBV6-5 and TRBJ1-5; TRBD1 agrees at 8 bases. The sample consisted of naive CD4+ T cells sorted from blood. The subset is: CD45RA+ positively selected. CDR3 DNA: TGTGCCAGCAGTAGGACAGGGTTCGATCAGCCCCAGCATTTT. Its translation: CASSRTGFDQPQHF.